This TCR beta chain was obtained from a study of cytomegalovirus exposure and HLA in healthy donors. Study results and limitations: A later analysis revealed that TCR association rates differed between HLA loci, peaking at DRB1 and bottoming out at HLA-C. Later analysis revealed greater clonal expansion in HLA-associated TCR beta chains than in equally common others. The study carried out a later analysis of TCR beta sequences. It associated roughly 17,000 of them with specific HLA alleles at a false discovery rate of 0.05.

PCR involved 60 Vbeta and 13 Jbeta primers. Repertoires were generated with immunoSEQ multiplex PCR, while TCRdb's copy carries only in-frame clones and drops some. The profile shows hundreds of thousands of clones, 82% of them singletons. Concerning this clone: Its antigen is undetermined.

The sequencing input was PBMCs. This receptor was obtained from a man in his forties or fifties in good health and CMV-seropositive.

The CDR3 nucleotides are TGTGCCAGCTCTCGCCAGGGGGAGAACTACGAGCAGTACTTC. Amino acid sequence: CASSRQGENYEQYF. The V and J genes are TRBV18 and TRBJ2-7, with 7 positions matching TRBD1. The ends lost 6 bases at V and 3 bases at J; junction bases unmatched: 8. Germline CDR1 KGHSH, CDR2 LQKENI. There are 14 residues in the CDR3.